The clone carrying this T cell receptor (beta chain) has a count of ten or more. These data belong to a study of spatial heterogeneity in lung cancer. Germline values: CDR1 SGDLS, CDR2 YYNGEE. This CDR3 comprises 16 residues. V lost 3 bases and J 1 base, leaving 16 bases between the germline ends. TCRdb analysed the 5' RACE reads with MiXCR anew, one entry per CDR3 protein. The sample has 25,000 to 35,000 distinct CDR3 sequences; 5% to 5.5% are singletons. Time point noted: blood at routine non-recurrence follow-up after resection. The clonotype originates from a female donor with early-stage non-small cell lung cancer. Sequencing was performed on PBMCs, taken at follow-up. The V gene is TRBV9, the J gene TRBJ1-1, with D unresolved. CDR3 amino acids: CASSAKTIRRNTEAFF. CDR3 in DNA: TGTGCCAGCAGCGCAAAAACCATCAGGAGGAACACTGAAGCTTTCTTT.